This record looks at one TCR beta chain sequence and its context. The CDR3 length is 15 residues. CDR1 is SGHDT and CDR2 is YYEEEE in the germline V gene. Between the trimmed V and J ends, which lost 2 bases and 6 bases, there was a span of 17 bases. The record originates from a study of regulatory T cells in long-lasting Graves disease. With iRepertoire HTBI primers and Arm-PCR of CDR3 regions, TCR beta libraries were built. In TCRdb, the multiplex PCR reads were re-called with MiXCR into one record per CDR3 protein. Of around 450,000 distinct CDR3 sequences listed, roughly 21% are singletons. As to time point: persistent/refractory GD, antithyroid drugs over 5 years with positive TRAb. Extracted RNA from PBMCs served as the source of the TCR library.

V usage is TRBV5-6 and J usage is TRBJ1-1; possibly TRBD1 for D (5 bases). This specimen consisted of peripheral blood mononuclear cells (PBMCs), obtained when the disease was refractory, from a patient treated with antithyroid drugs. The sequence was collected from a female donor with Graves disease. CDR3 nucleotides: TGTGCCAGCAGCTTCGGTCTTCAGGGACGGGCTGAAGCTTTCTTT. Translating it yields CASSFGLQGRAEAFF.